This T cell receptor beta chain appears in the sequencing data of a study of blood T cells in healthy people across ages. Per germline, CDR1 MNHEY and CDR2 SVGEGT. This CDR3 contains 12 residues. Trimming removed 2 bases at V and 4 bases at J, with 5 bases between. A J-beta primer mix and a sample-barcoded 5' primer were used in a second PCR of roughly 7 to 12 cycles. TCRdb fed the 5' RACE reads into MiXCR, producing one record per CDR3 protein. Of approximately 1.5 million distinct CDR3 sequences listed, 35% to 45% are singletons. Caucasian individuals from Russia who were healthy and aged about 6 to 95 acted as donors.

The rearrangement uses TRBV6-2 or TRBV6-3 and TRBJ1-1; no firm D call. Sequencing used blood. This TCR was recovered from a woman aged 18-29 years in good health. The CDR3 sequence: CASSYPATEAFF. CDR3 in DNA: TGTGCCAGCAGTTACCCAGCCACTGAAGCTTTCTTT.